This T cell receptor (beta chain) derives from a study of T cells in Graves' hyperthyroidism and ophthalmopathy. A note on this clonotype: Its antigen is not identified.

V gave up 4 bases and J gave up 3 bases, with 10 bases separating them. This CDR3 contains 13 residues. Template material for amplifying TCR beta CDR3 regions consisted of RNA transcripts. The HTBI set primed first-round TCR CDR3 RT-PCR. MiXCR, run by TCRdb on the multiplex PCR reads, gives a single entry per CDR3 protein. In the table there are about 350,000 distinct CDR3 sequences, roughly 18% of which are singletons. Lactation, pregnancy, other autoimmune disease or uncontrolled infection led to exclusion of patients. General study results and limits: Among thyroid clonotypes expanded above 0.001, most also appeared in blood.

The source material was blood. The receptor was derived from a woman between 40 and 50 years old with Graves' ophthalmopathy. The chain joins TRBV12-3 or TRBV12-4 to TRBJ2-7; no clear D. CDR3 residues: CASSSTGFYEQYF. The CDR3 region has the DNA TGTGCCAGCAGTTCAACGGGTTTCTACGAGCAGTACTTC.